This T cell receptor (beta chain) was recorded in a study of shared clonotypes between healthy human individuals. The wider study: Donors, aged 18 to 49, were a couple of women and a few men.

Concerning this clone itself: Its antigen is not identified. Different DNA sequences within this sample yield the same CDR3.

Whole-study results and caveats: Rarefaction showed sorted-subset sequencing was incomplete despite large depth. The represented genetic and exposure-history diversity was limited by the small number of donors.

In germline, CDR1 is SGHRS, CDR2 YFSETQ. V was pared by 0 bases and J by 4 bases, with 6 bases between. This CDR3 spans 13 amino acids. Sequencing used immunoSEQ multiplex PCR; TCRdb keeps in-frame clones, though not all of them. The sample has more than 1.2 million clones, 97% to 99% seen once. This sequence joins TRBV5-1 and TRBJ2-3, with D possibly TRBD2 on 5 matching bases. The clonotype was recovered from a man under 40 in good health. The sequencing input was naive CD4+ T cells sorted from blood. Subset defined: CD45RA+ positively selected. As DNA, the CDR3 is TGCGCCAGCAGCTTGGGGACTGCAGATACGCAGTATTTT. Residues: CASSLGTADTQYF.